Presented here are 24 T cell receptor beta chains from one specimen sequenced in a study of T-cell memory formation after mild COVID-19. In TCRdb, the 5' RACE reads were re-called with MiXCR into one record per CDR3 protein. Counted here are around 420,000 distinct CDR3 sequences, roughly 26% occurring once; the ten biggest clones make up around 9.5%. Material for sequencing was PBMCs or a T cell subset sorted from them (not recorded which). All receptors derive from an adult woman who had mild COVID-19 (a few samples of this study predate the infection). Cell type and time point are not known.

The chain is built from TRBV6-5 and TRBJ1-1; 9 nucleotides agree with TRBD1. The CDR3 extends over 14 amino acids. The germline gives CDR1 MNHEY, CDR2 SVGAGI. The V gene end was trimmed by 0 bases and the J gene end by 7 bases; junction bases not matched to a gene: 3. CDR3 sequence (DNA): TGTGCCAGCAGTTACTCGAACAGGGGGCTTGAAGCTTTCTTT. Encoded protein: CASSYSNRGLEAFF.

This clonotype was picked up a small number of times. V and J are TRBV12-3 or TRBV12-4 and TRBJ2-1; 7 bases are shared with TRBD1. V was clipped by 8 bases and J by 4 bases; unmatched bases: 8. CDR3 length equals 14 residues. CDR3 amino acids: CASPRQGVYNEQFF. CDR3 nucleotides: TGTGCCAGCCCTCGACAGGGCGTTTACAATGAGCAGTTCTTC.

The CDR3 nucleotides are TGCAGTGGGAGGGGGGGCGGCTCGAACACTGAAGCTTTCTTT. Translating it yields CSGRGGGSNTEAFF. The chain employs TRBV20-1 and TRBJ1-1, with D perhaps matching TRBD1 (6 bases). In germline, CDR1 is DFQATT, CDR2 SNEGSKA (reference sequence). V was pared by 7 bases and J by 1 base, with 16 bases between. The CDR3 contains 14 residues.

The CDR3 spells CASSPRTHYNEQFF. The CDR3 DNA reads TGTGCCAGCAGCCCGAGGACCCACTACAATGAGCAGTTCTTC. The V gene is TRBV7-9, the J gene TRBJ2-1; unclear D gene. The germline V gene has CDR1 SEHNR and CDR2 FQNEAQ (reference sequence). V lost 5 bases, J lost 3 bases, and 11 bases lay in between. The CDR3 contains 14 residues.

This clonotype has only a few counts. The V call is TRBV7-7, the J call TRBJ2-5, with 7 nucleotides matching TRBD2. This CDR3 comprises 13 residues. V was clipped by 5 bases and J by 3 bases; unmatched bases: 3. Germline assignment: CDR1 SSHAT and CDR2 FNYEAQ (reference sequence). CDR3 bases: TGTGCCAGCAGCCCGCGGGGGAAAGAGACCCAGTACTTC. Translation gives CASSPRGKETQYF.

This clonotype was seen a few times. This chain uses TRBV2 with TRBJ2-5, with 9 bases that match TRBD1. This CDR3 region has 14 residues. Trimming took 6 bases from V and 13 from J; bases not matched to a gene: 15. Germline CDR1 SNHLY, CDR2 FYNNEI. The CDR3 region has the DNA TGTGCCAGCAGGCAAGGAGTACAGGGGGCCTTGGGGTACTTC. Translation gives CASRQGVQGALGYF.

The chain combines TRBV27 with TRBJ1-5; D perhaps matches TRBD1 (5 bases). Trimming shortened V by 5 bases and J by 7 bases, and 18 bases separated the two germline ends. The germline gives CDR1 MNHEY, CDR2 SMNVEV (reference sequence). The CDR3 has 15 amino acids. As DNA, the CDR3 is TGTGCCAGCAGTAACCAGGGTCCCTTTGCGCAGCCCCAGCATTTT. It specifies CASSNQGPFAQPQHF.

V is TRBV29-1 and J is TRBJ2-7; D may be TRBD1 or TRBD2 (6 bases each). CDR3 length: 13 amino acids. CDR1 is SQVTM and CDR2 is ANQGSEA in the germline V gene. V dropped 5 bases and J dropped 4 bases, with 15 bases sitting between them. The CDR3: CSVFGGGRYEQYF. In DNA form, the CDR3 reads TGCAGCGTTTTCGGAGGGGGTAGGTACGAGCAGTACTTC.

This clonotype was counted between two and nine times. In DNA, the CDR3 is TGTGCCACCAGTGACAGGAGAAAAGAGACCCAGTACTTC. It is translated as CATSDRRKETQYF. The V and J genes are TRBV15 and TRBJ2-5; perhaps TRBD1 as D (6 bases). Trimming left V 6 bases short and J 3 bases short, with 11 bases between. The CDR3 runs 13 residues. CDR1 is LNHNV and CDR2 is YYDKDF in the germline V gene (reference sequence). The variable domain in full, completed from reference TRBV15 and TRBJ2-5, reads DAMVIQNPRYQVTQFGKPVTLSCSQTLNHNVMYWYQQKSSQAPKLLFHYYDKDFNNEADTPDNFQSRRPNTSFCFLDIRSPGLGDTAMYLCATSDRRKETQYFGPGTRLLVL.

The V gene is TRBV24-1, the J gene TRBJ1-2; 10 bases agree with TRBD1. Per germline, CDR1 KGHDR and CDR2 SFDVKD. J lost 0 bases, V lost 3 bases, and 0 bases had no gene match. The CDR3 is 15 amino acids. For the CDR3, the DNA is TGTGCCACCAGTGATGGACAGGGGGCTAACTATGGCTACACCTTC. Translation gives CATSDGQGANYGYTF.

This clonotype was seen only a few times. The genes are TRBV30 and TRBJ2-7; 13 bases agree with TRBD2. The CDR3 spans 14 residues. Germline CDR1 GTSNPN, CDR2 SVGIG (reference sequence). The trim removed 5 bases at V and 2 bases at J, leaving 3 bases unmatched. The CDR3 DNA follows: TGTGCCTGGGCGGGACTAGCGGGGCCCTACGAGCAGTACTTC. This translates into CAWAGLAGPYEQYF.

J is TRBJ2-3 and V is TRBV27, with D possibly TRBD1 on 6 matching bases. V was pared by 4 bases and J by 3 bases, with 20 bases between. Germline V CDR1 and CDR2: MNHEY, SMNVEV (reference sequence). This CDR3 is 17 amino acids long. The CDR3 nucleotides are TGTGCCAGCAGTTATCTCTCGGCTTTAGGGGGTACAGATACGCAGTATTTT. As protein: CASSYLSALGGTDTQYF.

This rearrangement joins TRBV25-1 to TRBJ1-4, with D possibly matching TRBD1 (6 bases). Trimming removed 5 bases from V and 8 bases from J, with 15 bases in between. The CDR3 has 14 amino acids. The germline V gene encodes CDR1 MGHDK and CDR2 SYGVNS. Here the CDR3 reads CASSPFRGSEKLFF. As DNA, the CDR3 is TGTGCCAGCAGTCCATTCAGGGGATCCGAAAAACTGTTTTTT. The entire variable domain, with the rest obtained from reference TRBV25-1 and TRBJ1-4, is as follows: EADIYQTPRYLVIGTGKKITLECSQTMGHDKMYWYQQDPGMELHLIHYSYGVNSTEKGDLSSESTVSRIRTEHFPLTLESARPSHTSQYLCASSPFRGSEKLFFGSGTQLSVL.

This chain joins TRBV15 and TRBJ2-3; 7 bases are a match to TRBD1. This CDR3 is 15 amino acids long. J lost 4 bases, V lost 3 bases, and 7 bases had no gene match. Germline V gives CDR1 LNHNV, CDR2 YYDKDF (reference sequence). CDR3 sequence: CATSRGRTGPDTQYF. The DNA of the CDR3 is TGTGCCACCAGCAGGGGAAGGACAGGTCCAGATACGCAGTATTTT.

This clonotype was detected only a few times. This chain uses TRBV24-1 with TRBJ1-1; D remains unclear. The CDR3 has 14 residues. Germline V gene sequence: CDR1 KGHDR, CDR2 SFDVKD. Trimming left V 7 bases short and J 5 bases short, with 16 bases between. CDR3 bases: TGTGCCACCAGGGGTGACGGCGGTAGTACTGAAGCTTTCTTT. Amino acid sequence: CATRGDGGSTEAFF.

The chain has TRBV12-3 or TRBV12-4 and TRBJ1-2; a weak D match, TRBD1 (5 bases). V was cut by 6 bases and J by 8 bases, with 16 bases left in between. The CDR3 spans 13 residues. CDR3 loop: CASSLPRVEGYTF. The DNA for the CDR3 is TGTGCCAGCAGCCTCCCCAGGGTGGAGGGCTACACCTTC.

This clonotype was found many times. The J gene is TRBJ2-3, the V gene TRBV4-2; 8 positions match TRBD2. Trimming at V came to 1 base and at J to 3 bases, leaving 3 bases not matched to a gene. CDR3 length: 15 amino acids. Germline V CDR1 and CDR2: LGHNA, YNFKEQ. CDR3: CASSQAGGPTDTQYF. The DNA of the CDR3 is TGTGCCAGCAGCCAAGCGGGGGGGCCGACAGATACGCAGTATTTT.

The V and J genes are TRBV12-3 or TRBV12-4 and TRBJ2-2, with D possibly TRBD2 on 5 matching bases. This CDR3 region has 16 residues. V dropped 2 bases and J dropped 4 bases, with 14 bases sitting between them. The CDR3 nucleotides read TGTGCCAGCAGTTTACCGACCAGAGGGCCCACCGGGGAGCTGTTTTTT. This translates into CASSLPTRGPTGELFF.

This clonotype was detected a few times. The J gene is TRBJ1-1, the V gene TRBV18; D might be TRBD1 (5 bases). Germline V gene lookup returns CDR1 KGHSH and CDR2 LQKENI. Trimming pared 5 bases from V and 0 bases from J, leaving 7 bases between. The CDR3 runs to 13 residues. CDR3 sequence reads: CASSEDMNTEAFF. DNA of the CDR3: TGTGCCAGCTCAGAGGACATGAACACTGAAGCTTTCTTT. Combining the CDR3 with reference TRBV18 and TRBJ1-1 gives the whole variable domain NAGVMQNPRHLVRRRGQEARLRCSPMKGHSHVYWYRQLPEEGLKFMVYLQKENIIDESGMPKERFSAEFPKEGPSILRIQQVVRGDSAAYFCASSEDMNTEAFFGQGTRLTVV.

This clonotype was seen a handful of times. The chain is built from TRBV4-2 and TRBJ2-5; D uncertain. The germline CDR1 and CDR2 sequences are LGHNA and YNFKEQ. This CDR3 is built from 13 residues. Trimming took off 4 bases at V and 4 bases at J, with 10 bases between the two ends. The CDR3 nucleotides read TGTGCCAGCAGCCCCAGGCCGTCAGAGACCCAGTACTTC. Protein: CASSPRPSETQYF.

This clonotype was seen only once. At one end, the junction sequence differs from germline, possibly due to a read error. The chain is built from TRBV12-3 or TRBV12-4 and TRBJ1-2; weak D call: TRBD1 (6 bases). The CDR3 is 11 amino acids. CDR3 DNA: TGTGCCAGCAGCCCCGGGACACGGCCGTCGTTC. Protein product: CASSPGTRPSF.

In this sample, this clonotype turned up a few times. This rearrangement joins TRBV5-1 to TRBJ2-3; D may match TRBD1 or TRBD2 (5 bases each). Germline V CDR1 and CDR2: SGHRS, YFSETQ. V shed 4 bases and J shed 0 bases, with 15 bases lying between them. There are 16 residues in the CDR3. The CDR3 protein is CASSRGAGTSTDTQYF. The CDR3 DNA sequence: TGCGCCAGCAGCCGTGGCGCCGGGACCAGCACAGATACGCAGTATTTT.

The V call is TRBV30, the J call TRBJ1-2; weak D call: TRBD1 (5 bases). The CDR3 length is 13 residues. Trimming removed 0 bases at V and 6 bases at J, with 11 bases between. Germline CDR1 GTSNPN, CDR2 SVGIG (reference sequence). CDR3 bases: TGTGCCTGGAGTGTGCCAGGGCGAGATGGCTACACCTTC. Translating it yields CAWSVPGRDGYTF.

The chain couples TRBV7-9 to TRBJ1-1, with D perhaps TRBD1 (6 bases). The CDR3 is 16 residues long. V lost 5 bases to trimming and J lost 4 bases, with 20 bases between them. Germline CDR1 SEHNR, CDR2 FQNEAQ (reference sequence). CDR3 DNA: TGTGCCAGCAGCAGATCAGGGGCCGCTGGGGGCACTGAAGCTTTCTTT. Protein product: CASSRSGAAGGTEAFF.